This TCR beta chain derives from a study of T and B cells in COVID-19 patients. Study-level information: COVID-19 patients gave peripheral blood either during active infection or after recovery.

This clonotype was counted only a few times. The antigen remains unidentified. TRB was amplified from about 260-540 ng of blood genomic DNA. Multiplex PCR with BIOMED2 TRB-A/B primer pools amplified TRB rearrangements. TCRdb recomputed calls from the multiplex PCR reads with MiXCR, one row per CDR3 protein. This table has approximately 6,700 distinct CDR3 sequences, approximately 22% appearing once. Study-wide findings and caveats: Of 2,331 TCR clusters found only in the recovered cohort, a few dozen had low generation probability. In COVID-19 patients, T cell receptor beta variable and joining gene use was reportedly strongly skewed.

Trimming removed 6 bases at V and 1 base at J, with 10 bases between. Germline V gene lookup returns CDR1 SGHRS and CDR2 YFSETQ. This CDR3 contains 13 residues. The TCR originated in a human donor who had recovered from COVID-19. Specimen: blood. V usage is TRBV5-1 and J usage is TRBJ1-1; D is perhaps TRBD1 (6 bases). The CDR3 DNA is TGCGCCAGCAAGGGGGGGGAGAACACTGAAGCTTTCTTT. Translated, it gives CASKGGENTEAFF.